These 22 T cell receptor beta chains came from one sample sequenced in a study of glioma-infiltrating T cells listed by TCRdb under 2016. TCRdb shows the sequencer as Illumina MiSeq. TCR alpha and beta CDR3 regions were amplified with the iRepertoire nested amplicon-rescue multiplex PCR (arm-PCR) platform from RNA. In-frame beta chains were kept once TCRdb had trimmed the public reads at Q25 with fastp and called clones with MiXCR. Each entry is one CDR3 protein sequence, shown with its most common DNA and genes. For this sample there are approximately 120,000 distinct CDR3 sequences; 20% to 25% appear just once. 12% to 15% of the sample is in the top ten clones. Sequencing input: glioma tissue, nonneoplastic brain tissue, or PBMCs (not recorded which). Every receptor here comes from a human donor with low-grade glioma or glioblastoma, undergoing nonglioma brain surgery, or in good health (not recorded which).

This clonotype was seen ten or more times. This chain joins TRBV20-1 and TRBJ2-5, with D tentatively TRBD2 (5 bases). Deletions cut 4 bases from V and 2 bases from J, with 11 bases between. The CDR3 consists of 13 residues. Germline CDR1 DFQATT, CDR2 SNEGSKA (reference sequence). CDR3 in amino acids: CSAKGADQETQYF. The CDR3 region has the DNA TGCAGTGCTAAGGGAGCGGATCAAGAGACCCAGTACTTC.

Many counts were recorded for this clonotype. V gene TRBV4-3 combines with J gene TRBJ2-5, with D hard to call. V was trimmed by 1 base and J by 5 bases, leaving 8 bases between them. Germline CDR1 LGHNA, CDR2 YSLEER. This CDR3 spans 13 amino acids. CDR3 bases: TGCGCCAGCAGCCAAGTCTTAAGCGAGACCCAGTACTTC. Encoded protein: CASSQVLSETQYF.

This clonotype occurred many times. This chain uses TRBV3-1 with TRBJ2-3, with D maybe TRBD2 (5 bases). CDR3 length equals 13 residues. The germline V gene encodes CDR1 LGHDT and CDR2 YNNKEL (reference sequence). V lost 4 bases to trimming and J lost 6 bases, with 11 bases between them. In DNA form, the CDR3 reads TGTGCCAGCAGCCGGGGAGTGTTGGATACGCAGTATTTT. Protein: CASSRGVLDTQYF.

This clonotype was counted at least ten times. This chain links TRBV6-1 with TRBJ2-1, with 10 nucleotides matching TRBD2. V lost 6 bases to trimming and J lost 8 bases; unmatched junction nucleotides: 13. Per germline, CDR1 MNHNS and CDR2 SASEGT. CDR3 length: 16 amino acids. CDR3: CASSPGWASGRDEQFF. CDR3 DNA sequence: TGTGCCAGCAGCCCGGGATGGGCTAGCGGGAGAGATGAGCAGTTCTTC.

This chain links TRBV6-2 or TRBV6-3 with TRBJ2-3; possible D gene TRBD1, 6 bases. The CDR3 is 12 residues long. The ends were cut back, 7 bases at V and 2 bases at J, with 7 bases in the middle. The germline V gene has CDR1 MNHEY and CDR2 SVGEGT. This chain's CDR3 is CASNRDTDTQYF. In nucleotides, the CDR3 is TGTGCCAGCAACAGGGACACAGATACGCAGTATTTT.

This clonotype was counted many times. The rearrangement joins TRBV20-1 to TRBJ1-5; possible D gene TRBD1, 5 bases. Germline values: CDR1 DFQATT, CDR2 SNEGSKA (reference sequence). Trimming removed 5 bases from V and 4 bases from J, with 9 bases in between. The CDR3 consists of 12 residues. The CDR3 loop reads CSADDSNQPQHF. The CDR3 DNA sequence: TGCAGTGCTGATGACAGTAATCAGCCCCAGCATTTT.

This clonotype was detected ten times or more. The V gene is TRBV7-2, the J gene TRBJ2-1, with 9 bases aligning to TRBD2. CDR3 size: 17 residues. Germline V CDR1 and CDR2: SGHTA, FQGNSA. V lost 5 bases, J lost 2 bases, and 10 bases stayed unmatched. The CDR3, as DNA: TGTGCCAGCAGCCCACAAGCGGGAGGCCCACCCTACAATGAGCAGTTCTTC. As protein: CASSPQAGGPPYNEQFF.

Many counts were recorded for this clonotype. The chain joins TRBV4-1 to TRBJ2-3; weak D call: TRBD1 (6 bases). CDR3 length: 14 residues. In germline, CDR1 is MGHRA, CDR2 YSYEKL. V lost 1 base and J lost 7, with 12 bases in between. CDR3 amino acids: CASSQGTVDYTQYF. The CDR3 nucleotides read TGCGCCAGCAGCCAAGGGACAGTGGATTATACGCAGTATTTT.

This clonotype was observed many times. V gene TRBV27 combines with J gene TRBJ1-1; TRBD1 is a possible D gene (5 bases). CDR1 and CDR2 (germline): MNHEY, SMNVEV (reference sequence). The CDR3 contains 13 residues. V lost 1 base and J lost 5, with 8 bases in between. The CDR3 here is CASSLFWGTEAFF. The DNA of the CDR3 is TGTGCCAGCAGTTTATTTTGGGGGACTGAAGCTTTCTTT.

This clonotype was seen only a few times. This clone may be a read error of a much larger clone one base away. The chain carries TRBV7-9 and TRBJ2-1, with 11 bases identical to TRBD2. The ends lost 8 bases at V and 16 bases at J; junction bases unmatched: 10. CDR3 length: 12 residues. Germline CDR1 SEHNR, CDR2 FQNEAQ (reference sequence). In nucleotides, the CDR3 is TGTGCCAGCGGCCAACTAGCGGGAGCTCTTTTCTTC. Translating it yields CASGQLAGALFF.

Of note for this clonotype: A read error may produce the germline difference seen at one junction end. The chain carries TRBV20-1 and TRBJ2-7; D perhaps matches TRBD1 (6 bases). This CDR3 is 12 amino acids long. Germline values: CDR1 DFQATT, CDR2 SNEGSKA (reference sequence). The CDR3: CSAPGASHEQYF. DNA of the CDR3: TGCAGTGCTCCAGGGGCCTCCCACGAGCAGTACTTC.

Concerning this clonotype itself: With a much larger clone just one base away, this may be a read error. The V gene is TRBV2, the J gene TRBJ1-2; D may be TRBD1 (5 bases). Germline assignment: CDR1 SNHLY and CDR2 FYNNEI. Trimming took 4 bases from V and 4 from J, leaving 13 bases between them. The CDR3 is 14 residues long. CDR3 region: CASSGAWTSYGYTF. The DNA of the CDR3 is TGTGCCAGCAGTGGAGCTTGGACATCCTATGGCTACACCTTC.

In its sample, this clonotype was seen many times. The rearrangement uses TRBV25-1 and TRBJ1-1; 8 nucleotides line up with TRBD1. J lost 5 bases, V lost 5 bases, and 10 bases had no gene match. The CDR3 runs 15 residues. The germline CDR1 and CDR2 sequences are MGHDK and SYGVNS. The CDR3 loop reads CASSPRTGSWTEAFF. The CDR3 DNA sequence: TGTGCCAGCAGTCCCCGGACAGGGTCTTGGACTGAAGCTTTCTTT.

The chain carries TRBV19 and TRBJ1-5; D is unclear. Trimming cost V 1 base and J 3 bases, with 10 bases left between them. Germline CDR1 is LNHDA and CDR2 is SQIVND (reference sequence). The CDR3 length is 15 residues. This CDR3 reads CASSIGNSLNQPQHF. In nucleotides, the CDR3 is TGTGCCAGTAGTATAGGTAACAGCCTCAATCAGCCCCAGCATTTT. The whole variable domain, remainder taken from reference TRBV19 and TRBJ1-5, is DGGITQSPKYLFRKEGQNVTLSCEQNLNHDAMYWYRQDPGQGLRLIYYSQIVNDFQKGDIAEGYSVSREKKESFPLTVTSAQKNPTAFYLCASSIGNSLNQPQHFGDGTRLSIL.

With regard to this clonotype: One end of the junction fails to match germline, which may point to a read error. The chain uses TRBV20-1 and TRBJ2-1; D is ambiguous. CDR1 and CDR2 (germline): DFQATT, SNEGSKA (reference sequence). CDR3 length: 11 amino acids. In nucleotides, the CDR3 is TGCAGTGCTAACTGGTACAATAAGCAGTTCTTC. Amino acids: CSANWYNKQFF.

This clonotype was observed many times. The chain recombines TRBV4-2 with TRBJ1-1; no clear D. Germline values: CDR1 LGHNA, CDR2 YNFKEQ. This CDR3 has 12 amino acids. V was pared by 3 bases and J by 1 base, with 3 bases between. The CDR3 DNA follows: TGTGCCAGCAGCCAGGGGAACACTGAAGCTTTCTTT. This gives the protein CASSQGNTEAFF.

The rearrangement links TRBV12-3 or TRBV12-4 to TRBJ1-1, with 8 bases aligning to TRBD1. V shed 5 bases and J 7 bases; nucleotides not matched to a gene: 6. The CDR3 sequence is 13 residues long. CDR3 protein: CASSIDRGVEAFF. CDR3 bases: TGTGCCAGCAGTATCGACAGGGGCGTTGAAGCTTTCTTT.

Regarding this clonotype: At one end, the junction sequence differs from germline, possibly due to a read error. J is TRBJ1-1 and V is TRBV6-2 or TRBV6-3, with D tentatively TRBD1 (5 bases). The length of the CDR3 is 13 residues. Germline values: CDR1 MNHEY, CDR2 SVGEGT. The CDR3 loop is CASKGQMKTEAFF. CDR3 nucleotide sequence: TGTGCCAGCAAGGGGCAGATGAAAACTGAAGCTTTCTTT.

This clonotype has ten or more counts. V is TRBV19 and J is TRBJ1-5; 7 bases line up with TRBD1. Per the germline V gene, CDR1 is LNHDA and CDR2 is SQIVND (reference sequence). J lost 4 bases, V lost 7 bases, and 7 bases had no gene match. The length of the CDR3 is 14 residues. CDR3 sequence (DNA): TGTGCCAGTACCACAGGGGAGAGGAATCAGCCCCAGCATTTT. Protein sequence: CASTTGERNQPQHF.

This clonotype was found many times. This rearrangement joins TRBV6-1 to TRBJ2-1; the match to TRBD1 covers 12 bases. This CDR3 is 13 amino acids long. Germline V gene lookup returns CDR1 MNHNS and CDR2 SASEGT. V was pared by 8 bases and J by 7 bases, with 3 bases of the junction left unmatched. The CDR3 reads CASRDRGLNEQFF. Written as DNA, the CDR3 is TGTGCCAGCCGGGACAGGGGGCTTAATGAGCAGTTCTTC.

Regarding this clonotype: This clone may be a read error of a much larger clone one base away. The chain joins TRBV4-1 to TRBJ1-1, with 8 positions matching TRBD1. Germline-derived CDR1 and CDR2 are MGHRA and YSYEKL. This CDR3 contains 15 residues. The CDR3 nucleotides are TGCGCCAGCGGCCAAGTACAGGGGACAGGCACTGAAGCTTTCTTT. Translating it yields CASGQVQGTGTEAFF.

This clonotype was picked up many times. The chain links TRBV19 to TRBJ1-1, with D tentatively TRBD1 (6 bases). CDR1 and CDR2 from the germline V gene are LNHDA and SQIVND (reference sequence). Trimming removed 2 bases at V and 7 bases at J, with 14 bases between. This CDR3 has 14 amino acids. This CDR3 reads CASSISPGAGEAFF. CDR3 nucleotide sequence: TGTGCCAGTAGTATATCTCCGGGGGCTGGTGAAGCTTTCTTT.